These 27 T cell receptor beta chains were all obtained from the same sample, sequenced in a study of blood T cell repertoires in COVID-19 (dated by TCRdb to 2019 to 2021). The library was built by means of the immunoSEQ multiplex PCR assay. TCRdb carries this immuneACCESS record with in-frame sequences only. Its versions omit some clonotypes, under half of them owing to an unresolved V gene in the studies checked, with the rest unexplained. This sample holds about 300,000 clones; around 84% were observed only once. Together, the top ten hold about 2.5% of the sample. Sequenced: PBMCs or T cells enriched from blood (not recorded which). Receptors originate from a woman aged 45-59 years who had recovered from COVID-19.

This chain links TRBV9 with TRBJ2-3; 9 nucleotides line up with TRBD2. Germline CDR1 and CDR2: SGDLS and YYNGEE. V dropped 4 bases and J dropped 4; count of bases not matched to a gene: 7. The CDR3 has 15 residues. As DNA, the CDR3 is TGTGCCAGCAGCCGAGCGGGAGGATGGTCAGATACGCAGTATTTT. Translation: CASSRAGGWSDTQYF. The whole variable domain, remainder taken from reference TRBV9 and TRBJ2-3, is DSGVTQTPKHLITATGQRVTLRCSPRSGDLSVYWYQQSLDQGLQFLIQYYNGEERAKGNILERFSAQQFPDLHSELNLSSLELGDSALYFCASSRAGGWSDTQYFGPGTRLTVL.

V and J are TRBV27 and TRBJ2-5; TRBD2 is a possible D gene (6 bases). The CDR3 has 16 amino acids. Germline V gene lookup returns CDR1 MNHEY and CDR2 SMNVEV (reference sequence). V was shortened by 5 bases and J by 1 base, with 17 bases between the two germline ends. The DNA for the CDR3 is TGTGCCAGCAGTCCCCTAGTTAGCGGCCCCCAAGAGACCCAGTACTTC. Encoded protein: CASSPLVSGPQETQYF.

This chain uses TRBV29-1 with TRBJ1-1; 7 bases fit TRBD1. This CDR3 is 14 amino acids long. The germline V gene has CDR1 SQVTM and CDR2 ANQGSEA. Trimming at V came to 6 bases and at J to 4 bases, leaving 11 bases not matched to a gene. CDR3 coding DNA: TGCAGCGTCTCCGGGACAGTAGGAATCACTGAAGCTTTCTTT. Its protein is CSVSGTVGITEAFF.

The count of this clone is one. The chain recombines TRBV21-1 with TRBJ1-1. TRBV21-1 is marked as a pseudogene. The CDR3 is made up of 13 amino acids. In DNA form, the CDR3 reads TGTGCCAGCAGCAAAGTAATGAACACTGAAGCTTTCTTT. Residues: CASSKVMNTEAFF.

This chain uses TRBV5-1 with TRBJ1-6; 7 bases fit TRBD1. The CDR3 totals 12 residues. Germline V gene sequence: CDR1 SGHRS, CDR2 YFSETQ. The V and J ends lost 4 bases and 8 bases, in that order; junction bases with no gene match: 0. CDR3 loop: CASSTGDSPLHF. CDR3 bases: TGCGCCAGCAGCACAGGGGATTCACCCCTCCACTTT.

The chain links TRBV6-2 or TRBV6-3 to TRBJ2-3, with unresolved D. V was trimmed by 2 bases and J by 5 bases, leaving 8 bases between them. Looked up from germline, CDR1 is MNHEY and CDR2 is SVGEGT. The CDR3 is made up of 13 amino acids. The DNA for the CDR3 is TGTGCCAGCAGTTACGAGTCCGAAGATACGCAGTATTTT. Protein: CASSYESEDTQYF.

The chain carries TRBV18 and TRBJ1-6; the match to TRBD1 covers 9 bases. The CDR3 runs to 15 residues. V was clipped by 6 bases and J by 9 bases; unmatched bases: 9. From germline, CDR1 is KGHSH and CDR2 LQKENI. The CDR3 coding sequence is TGTGCCAGCTCCCGGACAGGGGATGGTATTTCACCCCTCCACTTT. Its translation is CASSRTGDGISPLHF.

The J gene is TRBJ2-1, the V gene TRBV25-1; D not certain. CDR1 MGHDK and CDR2 SYGVNS come from the germline V gene. This CDR3 spans 13 amino acids. The V and J ends lost 1 base and 3 bases respectively, with 4 bases between them. The DNA for the CDR3 is TGTGCCAGCAGTGAATCGGTCTACAATGAGCAGTTCTTC. Its translation is CASSESVYNEQFF.

This chain uses TRBV4-1 with TRBJ1-2, with D possibly being TRBD1 (5 bases). V was clipped by 3 bases and J by 3 bases, with 11 bases between them. The CDR3 sequence is 14 residues long. In germline, CDR1 is MGHRA, CDR2 YSYEKL. The CDR3 nucleotides read TGCGCCAGCAGCCAGGGCAGGGAAGACTATGGCTACACCTTC. Protein: CASSQGREDYGYTF.

The chain links TRBV6-5 to TRBJ1-1; TRBD1 might be the D (5 bases). There are 14 residues in the CDR3. V was trimmed by 6 bases and J by 0 bases, leaving 11 bases between them. The V gene's germline CDR1 is MNHEY and CDR2 SVGAGI. For the CDR3, the DNA is TGTGCCAGCAGCCAGCGGGGCGTGAACACTGAAGCTTTCTTT. Translating it yields CASSQRGVNTEAFF.

The chain couples TRBV7-2 to TRBJ2-1, with a possible D match to TRBD1 (6 bases). V was clipped by 2 bases and J by 6 bases, with 8 bases between them. CDR1 and CDR2 (germline): SGHTA, FQGNSA. CDR3 size: 13 residues. CDR3 sequence: CASSLIQGNEQFF. In nucleotides, the CDR3 is TGTGCCAGCAGCTTAATACAGGGCAATGAGCAGTTCTTC.

V and J are TRBV28 and TRBJ1-6, with D possibly being TRBD1 (5 bases). This CDR3 is built from 14 residues. Per the germline V gene, CDR1 is MDHEN and CDR2 is SYDVKM. V lost 10 bases and J 10 bases, leaving 20 bases between the germline ends. CDR3 protein: CATLRDPGGSPLHF. The CDR3 bases are TGTGCCACCTTGAGGGACCCCGGGGGGTCACCCCTCCACTTT.

V and J are TRBV4-2 and TRBJ1-1, with 7 bases identical to TRBD1. Per the germline V gene, CDR1 is LGHNA and CDR2 is YNFKEQ. The V segment lost 1 base and the J segment 4 bases; nucleotides outside the gene matches: 9. CDR3 length: 16 residues. The CDR3 region has the DNA TGTGCCAGCAGCCAAGTTCAAGACCCAGGGGGCACTGAAGCTTTCTTT. Encoded protein: CASSQVQDPGGTEAFF.

This chain uses TRBV11-2 with TRBJ1-2; 7 nucleotides agree with TRBD1. V gave up 5 bases and J gave up 8 bases; unmatched junction bases: 8. Germline lookup yields CDR1 SGHAT and CDR2 FQNNGV. CDR3 length equals 13 residues. This chain's CDR3 is CASSPSRGNGYTF. CDR3 coding DNA: TGTGCCAGCAGCCCTAGCAGGGGGAACGGCTACACCTTC.

The rearrangement uses TRBV5-1 and TRBJ1-2, with TRBD1 matching over 8 bases. CDR3 length: 15 amino acids. V shed 4 bases and J 4 bases; nucleotides not matched to a gene: 9. Germline V gene data show CDR1 as SGHRS and CDR2 as YFSETQ. CDR3 nucleotides: TGCGCCAGCAGCCTAGGACAGGGAAGGAGCTATGGCTACACCTTC. Amino acid sequence: CASSLGQGRSYGYTF. The whole variable domain, filled in from reference TRBV5-1 and TRBJ1-2, reads KAGVTQTPRYLIKTRGQQVTLSCSPISGHRSVSWYQQTPGQGLQFLFEYFSETQRNKGNFPGRFSGRQFSNSRSEMNVSTLELGDSALYLCASSLGQGRSYGYTFGSGTRLTVV.

The CDR3 region has the DNA TGTGCCAGCAGCCAAGAAGGGACAGGAGAAAACTATGGCTACACCTTC. Protein: CASSQEGTGENYGYTF. This chain joins TRBV4-2 and TRBJ1-2; 8 bases line up with TRBD1. CDR1 is LGHNA, CDR2 YNFKEQ, per germline. Unmatched junction bases numbered 5, after V lost 0 bases and J lost 2 bases. This CDR3 is 16 amino acids long.

V usage is TRBV9 and J usage is TRBJ1-1; TRBD1 aligns across 11 bases. The germline V gene encodes CDR1 SGDLS and CDR2 YYNGEE. The CDR3 length is 14 residues. J lost 7 bases, V lost 3 bases, and 5 bases had no gene match. CDR3 bases: TGTGCCAGCAGCGAGGACAGGGGGCTCGGTGAAGCTTTCTTT. Translating it yields CASSEDRGLGEAFF. Full variable domain (remainder filled in from reference TRBV9 and TRBJ1-1): DSGVTQTPKHLITATGQRVTLRCSPRSGDLSVYWYQQSLDQGLQFLIQYYNGEERAKGNILERFSAQQFPDLHSELNLSSLELGDSALYFCASSEDRGLGEAFFGQGTRLTVV.

As for this clone: Other DNA sequences in the same sample also yield this CDR3. This chain uses TRBV7-2 with TRBJ2-7; TRBD2 matches at 11 bases. CDR3 length: 14 residues. Trimming removed 2 bases from V and 3 bases from J; junction bases left unmatched: 0. Germline CDR1 reads SGHTA; CDR2 reads FQGNSA. CDR3 amino acids: CASSLTSGSYEQYF. CDR3 in DNA: TGTGCCAGCAGCTTAACTAGCGGGAGCTACGAGCAGTACTTC. The whole variable domain, remainder taken from reference TRBV7-2 and TRBJ2-7, is GAGVSQSPSNKVTEKGKDVELRCDPISGHTALYWYRQSLGQGLEFLIYFQGNSAPDKSGLPSDRFSAERTGGSVSTLTIQRTQQEDSAVYLCASSLTSGSYEQYFGPGTRLTVT.

This rearrangement joins TRBV9 to TRBJ2-2, with 11 bases matching TRBD2. The CDR3 consists of 17 residues. Looked up from germline, CDR1 is SGDLS and CDR2 is YYNGEE. Losses at the gene ends were 4 bases for V and 2 bases for J; bases not matched to a gene: 7. The CDR3 DNA reads as TGTGCCAGCAGCCTCCGGACTAGCGGGCCAAACACCGGGGAGCTGTTTTTT. It codes for CASSLRTSGPNTGELFF. Full variable domain (outside the CDR3, taken from reference TRBV9 and TRBJ2-2): DSGVTQTPKHLITATGQRVTLRCSPRSGDLSVYWYQQSLDQGLQFLIQYYNGEERAKGNILERFSAQQFPDLHSELNLSSLELGDSALYFCASSLRTSGPNTGELFFGEGSRLTVL.

V usage is TRBV6-4 and J usage is TRBJ2-1, with a tentative D call TRBD2 (5 bases). Germline CDR1 reads MRHNA; CDR2 reads SNTAGT. Trimming shortened V by 6 bases and J by 5 bases, and 11 bases separated the two germline ends. The CDR3 length is 13 residues. The CDR3 protein is CASRPTADNEQFF. The CDR3 nucleotides read TGTGCCAGCAGGCCTACAGCGGACAATGAGCAGTTCTTC.

V and J are TRBV27 and TRBJ2-2; 7 bases map to TRBD2. The length of the CDR3 is 15 residues. V was clipped by 2 bases and J by 8 bases; unmatched bases: 8. Germline loops: CDR1 MNHEY, CDR2 SMNVEV (reference sequence). This CDR3 is CASSLPGGGLGELFF. Written as DNA, the CDR3 is TGTGCCAGCAGTTTACCTGGGGGGGGTTTGGGGGAGCTGTTTTTT.

The chain employs TRBV10-2 and TRBJ2-7; tentatively, D is TRBD1 (6 bases). From germline, CDR1 is WSHSY and CDR2 SAAADI. V was shortened by 1 base and J by 1 base, with 11 bases between the two germline ends. This CDR3 is built from 15 residues. The CDR3 coding sequence is TGCGCCAGCAGTGAGTTCAGGGGCGTTTCCTACGAGCAGTACTTC. It yields the protein CASSEFRGVSYEQYF.

Only a few counts were recorded for this clone. The chain is built from TRBV5-1 and TRBJ1-6; possibly TRBD1 for D (6 bases). The CDR3 totals 13 residues. V was pared by 0 bases and J by 9 bases, with 7 bases between. Germline V CDR1 and CDR2: SGHRS, YFSETQ. As DNA, the CDR3 is TGCGCCAGCAGCTTGGACAGGGTTTCACCCCTCCACTTT. Its translation is CASSLDRVSPLHF.

Only one count was recorded for this clone. The rearrangement joins TRBV18 to TRBJ2-1, with 11 bases aligning to TRBD2. The CDR3 extends over 18 amino acids. In germline, CDR1 is KGHSH, CDR2 LQKENI. The V and J ends lost 1 base and 2 bases, in that order; junction bases with no gene match: 7. The CDR3 DNA sequence: TGTGCCAGCTCACCACGACTAGCGGGGTTGGGCCCCTACAATGAGCAGTTCTTC. It is translated as CASSPRLAGLGPYNEQFF.

V is TRBV2 and J is TRBJ2-2; 7 positions match TRBD1. V lost 4 bases and J lost 6; bases outside the gene matches: 14. Germline V CDR1 and CDR2: SNHLY, FYNNEI. The CDR3 loop spans 17 amino acids. This CDR3 reads CASSVPRDRVVSGELFF. CDR3 sequence (DNA): TGTGCCAGCAGTGTTCCGAGAGACAGGGTGGTTTCCGGGGAGCTGTTTTTT.

The chain uses TRBV28 and TRBJ1-6; D gene ambiguous. V was shortened by 8 bases and J by 9 bases, with 17 bases between the two germline ends. The V gene's germline CDR1 is MDHEN and CDR2 SYDVKM. This CDR3 is 14 amino acids long. CDR3 DNA: TGTGCCAGCTATAGTGGAGGGTTTGGTTCACCCCTCCACTTT. Protein: CASYSGGFGSPLHF.

The chain combines TRBV7-2 with TRBJ2-7; a possible D gene is TRBD2 (5 bases). V was trimmed by 1 base and J by 3 bases, leaving 10 bases between them. This CDR3 comprises 14 residues. CDR1 SGHTA and CDR2 FQGNSA come from the germline V gene. CDR3 in amino acids: CASSLEEGYYEQYF. In DNA form, the CDR3 reads TGTGCCAGCAGCTTAGAAGAGGGTTACTACGAGCAGTACTTC. The full variable domain, its missing parts supplied by reference TRBV7-2 and TRBJ2-7, is GAGVSQSPSNKVTEKGKDVELRCDPISGHTALYWYRQSLGQGLEFLIYFQGNSAPDKSGLPSDRFSAERTGGSVSTLTIQRTQQEDSAVYLCASSLEEGYYEQYFGPGTRLTVT.